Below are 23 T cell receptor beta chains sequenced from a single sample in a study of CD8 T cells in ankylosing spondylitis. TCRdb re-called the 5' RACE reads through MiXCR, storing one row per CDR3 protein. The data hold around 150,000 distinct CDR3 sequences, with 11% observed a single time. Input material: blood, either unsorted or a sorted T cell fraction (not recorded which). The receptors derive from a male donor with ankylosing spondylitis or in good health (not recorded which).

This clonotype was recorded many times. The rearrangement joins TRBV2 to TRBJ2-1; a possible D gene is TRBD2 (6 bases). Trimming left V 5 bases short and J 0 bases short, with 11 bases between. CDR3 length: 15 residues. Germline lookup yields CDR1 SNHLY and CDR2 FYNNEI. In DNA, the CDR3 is TGTGCCAGCAGTTATAGCGGAAGCTCCTACAATGAGCAGTTCTTC. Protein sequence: CASSYSGSSYNEQFF.

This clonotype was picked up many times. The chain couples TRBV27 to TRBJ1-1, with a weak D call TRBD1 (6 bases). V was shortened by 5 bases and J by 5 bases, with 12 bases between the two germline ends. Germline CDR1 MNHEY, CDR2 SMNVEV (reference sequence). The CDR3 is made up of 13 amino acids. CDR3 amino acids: CASSPFRGTEAFF. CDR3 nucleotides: TGTGCCAGCAGTCCGTTCAGGGGAACTGAAGCTTTCTTT.

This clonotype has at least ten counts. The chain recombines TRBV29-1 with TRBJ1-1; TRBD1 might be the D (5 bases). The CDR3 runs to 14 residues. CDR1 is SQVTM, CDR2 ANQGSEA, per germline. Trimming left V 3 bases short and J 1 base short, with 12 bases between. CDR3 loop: CSVDISRANTEAFF. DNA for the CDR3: TGCAGCGTTGACATTTCCAGGGCGAACACTGAAGCTTTCTTT.

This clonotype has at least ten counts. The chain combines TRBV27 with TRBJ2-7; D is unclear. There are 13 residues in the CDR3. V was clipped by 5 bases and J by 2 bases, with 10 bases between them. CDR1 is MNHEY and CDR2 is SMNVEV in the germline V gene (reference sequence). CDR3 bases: TGTGCCAGCAGTGATTTTACCGCCTACGAGCAGTACTTC. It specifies CASSDFTAYEQYF.

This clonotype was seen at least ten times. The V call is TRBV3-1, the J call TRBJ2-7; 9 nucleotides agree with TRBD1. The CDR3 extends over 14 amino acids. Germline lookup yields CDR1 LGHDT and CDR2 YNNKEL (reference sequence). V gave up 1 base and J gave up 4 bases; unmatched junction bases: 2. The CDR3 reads CASSQGTGEYEQYF. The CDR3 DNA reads TGTGCCAGCAGCCAAGGGACAGGGGAATACGAGCAGTACTTC.

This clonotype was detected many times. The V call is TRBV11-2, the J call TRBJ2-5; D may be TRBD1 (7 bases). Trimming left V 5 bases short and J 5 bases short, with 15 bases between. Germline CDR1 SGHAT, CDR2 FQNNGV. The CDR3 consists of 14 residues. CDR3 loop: CASSRGGGLETQYF. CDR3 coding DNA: TGTGCCAGCAGCCGAGGAGGGGGCCTCGAGACCCAGTACTTC. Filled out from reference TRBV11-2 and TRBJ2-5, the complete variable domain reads EAGVAQSPRYKIIEKRQSVAFWCNPISGHATLYWYQQILGQGPKLLIQFQNNGVVDDSQLPKDRFSAERLKGVDSTLKIQPAKLEDSAVYLCASSRGGGLETQYFGPGTRLLVL.

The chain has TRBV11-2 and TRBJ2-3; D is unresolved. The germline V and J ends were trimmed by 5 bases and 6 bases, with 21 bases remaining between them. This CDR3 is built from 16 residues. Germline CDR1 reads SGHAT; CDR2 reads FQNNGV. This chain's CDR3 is CASSALVSVPTDTQYF. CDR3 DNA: TGTGCCAGCAGCGCCTTGGTCTCGGTCCCCACCGATACGCAGTATTTT.

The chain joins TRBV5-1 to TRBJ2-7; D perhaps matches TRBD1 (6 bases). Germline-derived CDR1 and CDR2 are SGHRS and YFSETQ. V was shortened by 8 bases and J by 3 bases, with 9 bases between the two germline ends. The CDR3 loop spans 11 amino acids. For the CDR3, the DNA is TGCGCCAGTACAGGGTACTACGAGCAGTACTTC. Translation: CASTGYYEQYF. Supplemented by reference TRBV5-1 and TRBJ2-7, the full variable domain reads KAGVTQTPRYLIKTRGQQVTLSCSPISGHRSVSWYQQTPGQGLQFLFEYFSETQRNKGNFPGRFSGRQFSNSRSEMNVSTLELGDSALYLCASTGYYEQYFGPGTRLTVT.

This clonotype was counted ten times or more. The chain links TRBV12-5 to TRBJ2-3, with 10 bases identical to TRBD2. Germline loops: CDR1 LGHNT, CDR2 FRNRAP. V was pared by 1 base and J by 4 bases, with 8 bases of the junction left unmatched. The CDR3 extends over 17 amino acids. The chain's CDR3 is CASGLASGLAAADTQYF. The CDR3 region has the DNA TGTGCTAGTGGTTTGGCCTCAGGACTAGCGGCCGCAGATACGCAGTATTTT. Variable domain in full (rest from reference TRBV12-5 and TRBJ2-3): DARVTQTPRHKVTEMGQEVTMRCQPILGHNTVFWYRQTMMQGLELLAYFRNRAPLDDSGMPKDRFSAEMPDATLATLKIQPSEPRDSAVYFCASGLASGLAAADTQYFGPGTRLTVL.

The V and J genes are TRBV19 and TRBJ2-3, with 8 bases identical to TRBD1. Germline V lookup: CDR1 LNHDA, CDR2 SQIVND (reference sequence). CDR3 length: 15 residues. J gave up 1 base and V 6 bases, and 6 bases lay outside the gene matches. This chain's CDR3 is CASRGRGLGTDTQYF. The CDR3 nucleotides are TGTGCCAGTAGGGGCAGGGGGCTTGGCACAGATACGCAGTATTTT.

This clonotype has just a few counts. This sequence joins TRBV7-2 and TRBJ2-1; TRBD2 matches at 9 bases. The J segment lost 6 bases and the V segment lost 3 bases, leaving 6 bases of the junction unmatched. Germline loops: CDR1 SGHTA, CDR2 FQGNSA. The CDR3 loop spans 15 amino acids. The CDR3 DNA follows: TGTGCCAGCAGCTTGAGCGGGGGGCAATTCAATGAGCAGTTCTTC. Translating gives CASSLSGGQFNEQFF.

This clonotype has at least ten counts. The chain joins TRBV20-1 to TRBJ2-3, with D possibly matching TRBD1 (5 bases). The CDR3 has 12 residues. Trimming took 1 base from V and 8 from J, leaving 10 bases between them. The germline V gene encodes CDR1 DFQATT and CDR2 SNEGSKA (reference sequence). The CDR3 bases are TGCAGTGCTAGAGCGGATCAGGGTACGCAGTATTTT. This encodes CSARADQGTQYF.

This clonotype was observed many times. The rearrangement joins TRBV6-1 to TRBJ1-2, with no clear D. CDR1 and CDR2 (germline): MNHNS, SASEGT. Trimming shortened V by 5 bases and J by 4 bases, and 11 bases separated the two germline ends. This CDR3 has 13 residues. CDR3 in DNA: TGTGCCAGCAGTCCGGACCCGGTCTATGGCTACACCTTC. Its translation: CASSPDPVYGYTF.

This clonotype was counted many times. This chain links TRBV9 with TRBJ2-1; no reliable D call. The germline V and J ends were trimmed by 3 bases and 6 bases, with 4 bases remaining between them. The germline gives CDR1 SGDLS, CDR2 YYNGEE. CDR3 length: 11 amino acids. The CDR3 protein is CASSDFNEQFF. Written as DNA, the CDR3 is TGTGCCAGCAGCGACTTCAATGAGCAGTTCTTC.

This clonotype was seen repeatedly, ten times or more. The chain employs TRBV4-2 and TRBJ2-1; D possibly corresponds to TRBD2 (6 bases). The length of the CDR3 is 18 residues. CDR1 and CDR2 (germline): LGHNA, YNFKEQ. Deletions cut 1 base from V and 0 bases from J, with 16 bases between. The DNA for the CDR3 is TGTGCCAGCAGCCAAGCCGCCCGACGGACTATCTCCTACAATGAGCAGTTCTTC. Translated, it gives CASSQAARRTISYNEQFF.

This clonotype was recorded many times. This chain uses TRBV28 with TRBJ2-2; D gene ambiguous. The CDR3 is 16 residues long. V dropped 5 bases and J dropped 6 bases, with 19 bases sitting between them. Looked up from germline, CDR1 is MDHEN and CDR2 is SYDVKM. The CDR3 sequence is CASSPNPPPGAGELFF. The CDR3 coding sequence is TGTGCCAGCAGTCCTAATCCTCCTCCTGGGGCCGGGGAGCTGTTTTTT.

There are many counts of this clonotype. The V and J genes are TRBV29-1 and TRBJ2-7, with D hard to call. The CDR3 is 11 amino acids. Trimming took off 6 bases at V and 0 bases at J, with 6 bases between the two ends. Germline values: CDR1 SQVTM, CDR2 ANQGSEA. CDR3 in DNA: TGCAGCGTCTCGAGCTCCTACGAGCAGTACTTC. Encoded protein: CSVSSSYEQYF.

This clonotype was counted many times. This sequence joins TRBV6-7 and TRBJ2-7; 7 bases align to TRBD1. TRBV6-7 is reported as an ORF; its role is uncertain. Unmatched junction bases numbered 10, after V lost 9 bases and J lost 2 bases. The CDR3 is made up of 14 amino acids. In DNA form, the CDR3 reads TGTGCCAGGGTCTGGGGGACAGAGACCTACGAGCAGTACTTC. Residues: CARVWGTETYEQYF.

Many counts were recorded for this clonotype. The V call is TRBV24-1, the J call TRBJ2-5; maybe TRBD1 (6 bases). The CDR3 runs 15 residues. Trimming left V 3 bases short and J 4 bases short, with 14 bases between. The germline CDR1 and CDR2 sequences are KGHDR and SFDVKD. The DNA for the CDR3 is TGTGCCACCAGTGATCCAAGGACAGTAGGAGAGACCCAGTACTTC. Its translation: CATSDPRTVGETQYF.

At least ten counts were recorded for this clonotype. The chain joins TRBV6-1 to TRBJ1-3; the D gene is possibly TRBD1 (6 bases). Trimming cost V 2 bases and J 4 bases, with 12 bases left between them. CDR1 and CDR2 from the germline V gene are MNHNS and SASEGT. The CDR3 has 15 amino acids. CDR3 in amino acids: CASSENARGGNTIYF. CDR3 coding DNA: TGTGCCAGCAGTGAAAATGCCAGGGGAGGAAACACCATATATTTT.

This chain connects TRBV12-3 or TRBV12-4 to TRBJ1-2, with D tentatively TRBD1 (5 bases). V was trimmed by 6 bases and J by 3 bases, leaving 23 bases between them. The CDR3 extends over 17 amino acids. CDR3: CASRSDRNTYRHYGYTF. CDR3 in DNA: TGTGCCAGCAGATCAGACAGAAATACTTATCGACACTATGGCTACACCTTC.

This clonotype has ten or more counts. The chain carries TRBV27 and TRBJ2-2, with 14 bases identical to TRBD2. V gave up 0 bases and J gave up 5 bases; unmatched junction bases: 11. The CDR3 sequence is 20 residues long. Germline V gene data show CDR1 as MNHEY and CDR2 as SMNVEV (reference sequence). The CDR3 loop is CASSLSSTGLAGELTGELFF. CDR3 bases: TGTGCCAGCAGTTTATCTTCCACGGGACTAGCGGGAGAATTGACCGGGGAGCTGTTTTTT.

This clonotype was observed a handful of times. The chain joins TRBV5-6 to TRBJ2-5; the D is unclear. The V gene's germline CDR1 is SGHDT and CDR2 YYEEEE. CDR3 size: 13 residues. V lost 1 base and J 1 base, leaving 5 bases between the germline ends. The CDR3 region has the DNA TGTGCCAGCAGCTTGAAGGGCCAAGAGACCCAGTACTTC. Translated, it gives CASSLKGQETQYF.